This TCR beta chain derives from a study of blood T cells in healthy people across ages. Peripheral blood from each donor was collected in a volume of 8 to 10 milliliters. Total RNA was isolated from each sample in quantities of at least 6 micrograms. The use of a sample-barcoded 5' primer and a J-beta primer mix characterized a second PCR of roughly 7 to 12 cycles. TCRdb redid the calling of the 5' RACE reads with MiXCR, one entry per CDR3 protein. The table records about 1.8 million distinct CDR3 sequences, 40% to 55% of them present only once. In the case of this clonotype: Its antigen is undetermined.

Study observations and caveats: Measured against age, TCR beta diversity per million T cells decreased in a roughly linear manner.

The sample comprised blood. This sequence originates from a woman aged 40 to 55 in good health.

CDR3 nucleotides: TGTGCCAGCAGCAACATAGCGGGCATCGGGGGAGAGACCCAGTACTTC. It translates to CASSNIAGIGGETQYF. The chain combines TRBV7-2 with TRBJ2-5; 7 bases are a match to TRBD2. CDR3 length: 16 residues. V was clipped by 5 bases and J by 4 bases; unmatched bases: 13. CDR1 is SGHTA and CDR2 is FQGNSA in the germline V gene.